The 31 T cell receptor beta chains given below trace back to one sample, sequenced in a study of blood T cell repertoires in COVID-19. The table came from immunoSEQ multiplex PCR; TCRdb's copy has only in-frame clones and leaves some out. The sample has 150,000 to 250,000 clones, roughly 80% seen once. Sequenced input: PBMCs or T cells enriched from blood (not recorded which). These receptors were obtained from a man aged 35-49 years who had recovered from COVID-19.

This clone has a handful of counts. The chain combines TRBV7-2 with TRBJ2-7, with TRBD1 as a possible D gene (5 bases). The CDR3 totals 14 residues. With 1 base removed from V and 3 bases from J, the gap between germline ends came to 10 bases. Germline-derived CDR1 and CDR2 are SGHTA and FQGNSA. CDR3 in DNA: TGTGCCAGCAGCTTAGGGGGCTCATACTACGAGCAGTACGTC. Translating gives CASSLGGSYYEQYV.

This sequence joins TRBV5-1 and TRBJ1-2; D is perhaps TRBD1 (6 bases). Germline loops: CDR1 SGHRS, CDR2 YFSETQ. CDR3 length: 14 amino acids. V was cut by 2 bases and J by 8 bases, with 16 bases left in between. CDR3 DNA sequence: TGCGCCAGCAGCTTTGGGTCAGGGGCGGACGGCTACACCTTC. Its translation: CASSFGSGADGYTF.

This clone was detected only a few times. The chain combines TRBV6-1 with TRBJ2-7; 9 bases map to TRBD2. CDR1 is MNHNS and CDR2 is SASEGT in the germline V gene. V was pared by 3 bases and J by 0 bases, with 3 bases of the junction left unmatched. The CDR3 is 15 amino acids. CDR3 DNA: TGTGCCAGCAGTGACGGCGGGGGGGCCTCCTACGAGCAGTACGTC. It is translated as CASSDGGGASYEQYV.

This clone showed up just a few times. The chain has TRBV5-1 and TRBJ2-3; 9 nucleotides agree with TRBD1. CDR3 size: 14 residues. V shed 7 bases and J 5 bases; nucleotides not matched to a gene: 8. Germline V gene data show CDR1 as SGHRS and CDR2 as YFSETQ. CDR3 DNA: TGCGCCAGCGAAACCGGGACAGGGATAGATACGCAGTATTTT. It encodes CASETGTGIDTQYF.

The chain couples TRBV5-1 to TRBJ2-1; 10 positions match TRBD2. V trimming: 4 bases; J trimming: 6 bases; junction bases outside the gene matches: 10. The CDR3 runs 16 residues. Germline CDR1 SGHRS, CDR2 YFSETQ. The CDR3: CASSGSGLATSNEQFF. In DNA, the CDR3 is TGCGCCAGCAGCGGATCGGGACTAGCGACAAGCAATGAGCAGTTCTTC.

V is TRBV5-4 and J is TRBJ2-1, with 9 bases identical to TRBD1. CDR1 and CDR2 (germline): SGHNT, YYREEE (reference sequence). Germline trimming cut 2 bases from V and 7 bases from J; bases unmatched to any gene: 7. This CDR3 spans 15 amino acids. CDR3 region: CASSLPGQGTNEQFF. CDR3 DNA: TGTGCCAGCAGCTTACCGGGACAGGGAACGAATGAGCAGTTCTTC.

This clone occurred a few times. The genes are TRBV5-1 and TRBJ2-1, with TRBD2 as a possible D gene (6 bases). CDR1 and CDR2 (germline): SGHRS, YFSETQ. The ends were cut back, 0 bases at V and 10 bases at J, with 11 bases in the middle. This CDR3 has 13 amino acids. For the CDR3, the DNA is TGCGCCAGCAGCTTGGGGACGGGAGAAGAGCAGTTCTTC. It yields the protein CASSLGTGEEQFF.

This clone showed up just a few times. V gene TRBV4-3 combines with J gene TRBJ2-2; 8 bases agree with TRBD2. After removal of 4 bases from V and 1 base from J, the junction contained 5 bases not matched to a gene. Germline V gene data show CDR1 as LGHNA and CDR2 as YSLEER. The CDR3 has 16 residues. CDR3: CASSPRLAGNTGELFF. The CDR3 coding sequence is TGCGCCAGCAGCCCCCGGCTAGCGGGGAACACCGGGGAGCTGTTTTTT.

The genes are TRBV19 and TRBJ2-7, with D maybe TRBD1 (6 bases). From germline, CDR1 is LNHDA and CDR2 SQIVND (reference sequence). The CDR3 length is 14 residues. Trimming left V 7 bases short and J 5 bases short, with 18 bases between. CDR3 amino acids: CASNPAGALHEQYF. In DNA form, the CDR3 reads TGTGCCAGTAATCCGGCAGGGGCGTTACACGAGCAGTACTTC. The entire variable domain, with the rest obtained from reference TRBV19 and TRBJ2-7, is as follows: DGGITQSPKYLFRKEGQNVTLSCEQNLNHDAMYWYRQDPGQGLRLIYYSQIVNDFQKGDIAEGYSVSREKKESFPLTVTSAQKNPTAFYLCASNPAGALHEQYFGPGTRLTVT.

The CDR3 coding sequence is TGTGCCAGCAGCCCCGGGGGAGACAATGAGCAGTTCTTC. Amino acids: CASSPGGDNEQFF. The rearrangement links TRBV7-6 to TRBJ2-1; possible D gene TRBD2, 6 bases. Trimming pared 5 bases from V and 5 bases from J, leaving 10 bases between. CDR1 SGHVS and CDR2 FNYEAQ come from the germline V gene. CDR3 length: 13 residues.

This clone showed up just once. The chain carries TRBV5-1 and TRBJ2-7; D gene ambiguous. Trimming took 0 bases from V and 2 from J, leaving 12 bases between them. This CDR3 has 15 amino acids. Germline CDR1 is SGHRS and CDR2 is YFSETQ. The CDR3 sequence: CASSLVRPATYEQYF. The CDR3 DNA reads TGCGCCAGCAGCTTGGTTAGGCCAGCGACCTACGAGCAGTACTTC.

This clone was counted a few times. The gene calls are TRBV7-2 and TRBJ2-2, with D uncertain. The germline V and J ends were trimmed by 2 bases and 9 bases, with 10 bases remaining between them. The germline CDR1 and CDR2 sequences are SGHTA and FQGNSA. CDR3 length equals 13 residues. DNA for the CDR3: TGTGCCAGCAGCTTAAGGAGTAGCCGGGAGCTGTTTTTT. Translating it yields CASSLRSSRELFF.

The J gene is TRBJ1-2, the V gene TRBV7-3, with 8 bases matching TRBD1. J lost 8 bases, V lost 4 bases, and 6 bases had no gene match. The CDR3 is 13 amino acids. Germline CDR1 SGHTA, CDR2 FQGTGA. The CDR3 here is CASSSTGVGGYTF. CDR3 in DNA: TGTGCCAGCAGCTCGACAGGGGTTGGGGGCTACACCTTC.

This clone was found once. The chain carries TRBV27 and TRBJ2-5; maybe TRBD1 (6 bases). V was cut by 1 base and J by 5 bases, with 11 bases left in between. The CDR3 length is 14 residues. CDR1 and CDR2 (germline): MNHEY, SMNVEV (reference sequence). The CDR3 sequence: CASSLWDNAETQYF. In DNA, the CDR3 is TGTGCCAGCAGTTTATGGGACAATGCGGAGACCCAGTACTTC.

The chain employs TRBV2 and TRBJ1-1; 9 bases are a match to TRBD1. Germline trimming cut 7 bases from V and 4 bases from J; bases unmatched to any gene: 7. CDR1 and CDR2 (germline): SNHLY, FYNNEI. This CDR3 contains 14 residues. The CDR3 sequence is CASNLDRGGTEAFF. The CDR3 bases are TGTGCCAGCAACCTAGACAGGGGGGGCACTGAAGCTTTCTTT.

V gene TRBV19 combines with J gene TRBJ2-3, with a weak D call TRBD2 (6 bases). Germline values: CDR1 LNHDA, CDR2 SQIVND (reference sequence). V gave up 8 bases and J gave up 6 bases, with 21 bases separating them. CDR3 size: 15 residues. The CDR3 reads CASSPGTSNGDTQYF. As DNA, the CDR3 is TGTGCCAGTTCACCCGGGACTTCAAACGGGGATACGCAGTATTTT.

The rearrangement uses TRBV12-5 and TRBJ2-7; 7 bases fit TRBD2. CDR3 size: 14 residues. V was pared by 1 base and J by 7 bases, with 7 bases of the junction left unmatched. CDR1 is LGHNT, CDR2 FRNRAP, per germline. In DNA form, the CDR3 reads TGTGCTAGTGGTTTGGGGGGGAGGGCGAGAGAGCAGTACGTC. Its protein product is CASGLGGRAREQYV.

V and J are TRBV7-2 and TRBJ1-3; the match to TRBD1 covers 8 bases. Germline values: CDR1 SGHTA, CDR2 FQGNSA. This CDR3 region has 15 residues. Germline trimming cut 3 bases from V and 2 bases from J; bases unmatched to any gene: 3. CDR3 in DNA: TGTGCCAGCAGCTTGCAACAGGGGGCTGGAAACACCATATATTTT. Translation: CASSLQQGAGNTIYF.

The chain joins TRBV7-8 to TRBJ1-1, with D perhaps matching TRBD1 (5 bases). The CDR3 is 14 amino acids. Per the germline V gene, CDR1 is SGHVS and CDR2 is FQNEAQ. V lost 3 bases and J 2 bases, leaving 10 bases between the germline ends. The CDR3 spells CASSFAGGNTEAFF. DNA for the CDR3: TGTGCCAGCAGCTTCGCGGGGGGAAACACTGAAGCTTTCTTT. Supplemented by reference TRBV7-8 and TRBJ1-1, the full variable domain reads GAGVSQSPRYKVAKRGQDVALRCDPISGHVSLFWYQQALGQGPEFLTYFQNEAQLDKSGLPSDRFFAERPEGSVSTLKIQRTQQEDSAVYLCASSFAGGNTEAFFGQGTRLTVV.

This chain uses TRBV6-5 with TRBJ2-5, with TRBD2 matching 8 bases. V dropped 2 bases and J dropped 5; count of bases not matched to a gene: 4. Germline V gives CDR1 MNHEY, CDR2 SVGAGI. This CDR3 spans 14 amino acids. The CDR3 protein is CASSYGSSGETQYF. CDR3 DNA: TGTGCCAGCAGTTACGGGTCTAGCGGGGAGACCCAGTACTTC.

V is TRBV15 and J is TRBJ2-1, with D maybe TRBD1 (5 bases). This CDR3 is 15 amino acids long. V lost 4 bases to trimming and J lost 5 bases, with 15 bases between them. CDR1 and CDR2 (germline): LNHNV, YYDKDF (reference sequence). CDR3 bases: TGTGCCACCAGCAACAGACAGTCCCAGAACAATGAGCAGTTCTTC. It codes for CATSNRQSQNNEQFF.

This chain connects TRBV7-8 to TRBJ1-2, with 7 bases aligning to TRBD1. V shed 4 bases, J shed 8 bases, and the junction held 7 bases outside the gene matches. In germline, CDR1 is SGHVS, CDR2 FQNEAQ. CDR3 length equals 13 residues. CDR3 coding DNA: TGTGCCAGCAGCTCACAGGGGTATCAAGGCTACACCTTC. This sequence encodes CASSSQGYQGYTF. The complete variable domain, with remaining parts taken from reference TRBV7-8 and TRBJ1-2, reads GAGVSQSPRYKVAKRGQDVALRCDPISGHVSLFWYQQALGQGPEFLTYFQNEAQLDKSGLPSDRFFAERPEGSVSTLKIQRTQQEDSAVYLCASSSQGYQGYTFGSGTRLTVV.

This chain uses TRBV7-9 with TRBJ2-3; 13 positions agree with TRBD2. Germline assignment: CDR1 SEHNR and CDR2 FQNEAQ (reference sequence). There are 14 residues in the CDR3. V shed 7 bases and J 6 bases; nucleotides not matched to a gene: 4. The CDR3 region has the DNA TGTGCCAGCACGGGGACTAGCGGGAAGGATACGCAGTATTTT. Encoded protein: CASTGTSGKDTQYF. The full variable domain, in which reference TRBV7-9 and TRBJ2-3 provide the parts outside the CDR3, is DTGVSQNPRHKITKRGQNVTFRCDPISEHNRLYWYRQTLGQGPEFLTYFQNEAQLEKSRLLSDRFSAERPKGSFSTLEIQRTEQGDSAMYLCASTGTSGKDTQYFGPGTRLTVL.

This clone was observed once. Other DNA sequences of this sample code for an identical CDR3. This sequence joins TRBV7-2 and TRBJ2-5; no clear D gene. With 2 bases removed from V and 4 bases from J, the gap between germline ends came to 5 bases. The CDR3 loop spans 12 amino acids. Germline V lookup: CDR1 SGHTA, CDR2 FQGNSA. CDR3: CASSLLRETQYF. The DNA of the CDR3 is TGTGCCAGCAGCTTACTGAGAGAGACCCAGTACTTC.

This chain joins TRBV25-1 and TRBJ1-2; no clear D gene. The CDR3 is made up of 14 amino acids. Trimming pared 3 bases from V and 7 bases from J, leaving 15 bases between. Germline V gives CDR1 MGHDK, CDR2 SYGVNS. The CDR3: CASSDGRGWSGYTF. CDR3 DNA: TGTGCCAGCAGTGATGGACGGGGATGGTCTGGCTACACCTTC.

The J gene is TRBJ2-1, the V gene TRBV30; 10 bases agree with TRBD2. The V segment lost 2 bases and the J segment 8 bases; nucleotides outside the gene matches: 12. The germline V gene has CDR1 GTSNPN and CDR2 SVGIG (reference sequence). This CDR3 is built from 16 residues. CDR3 sequence (DNA): TGTGCCTGGAGTAGGGCTGTGGCTAGCGGGAGTGATGAGCAGTTCTTC. Translation: CAWSRAVASGSDEQFF. Looking up the rest from reference TRBV30 and TRBJ2-1 gives the full variable domain: SQTIHQWPATLVQPVGSPLSLECTVEGTSNPNLYWYRQAAGRGLQLLFYSVGIGQISSEVPQNLSASRPQDRQFILSSKKLLLSDSGFYLCAWSRAVASGSDEQFFGPGTRLTVL.

This clone came up a few times. The chain combines TRBV7-9 with TRBJ1-2, with D tentatively TRBD1 (5 bases). The CDR3 totals 14 residues. CDR1 is SEHNR and CDR2 is FQNEAQ in the germline V gene (reference sequence). Trimming took 1 base from V and 8 from J, leaving 14 bases between them. The CDR3 is CASSLGRTGVGYTF. In DNA form, the CDR3 reads TGTGCCAGCAGCTTAGGGAGAACAGGAGTCGGCTACACCTTC.

V is TRBV18 and J is TRBJ2-3, with 9 bases lining up with TRBD1. Trimming took 5 bases from V and 0 from J; bases not matched to a gene: 15. Germline CDR1 is KGHSH and CDR2 is LQKENI. CDR3 length: 19 residues. The CDR3 DNA sequence: TGTGCCAGCTCAACCACCTCCGGACAGGGGAATCCTAGCACAGATACGCAGTATTTT. Amino acids: CASSTTSGQGNPSTDTQYF.

This clone was recorded once. The V and J genes are TRBV7-6 and TRBJ1-4; 12 bases line up with TRBD1. This CDR3 region has 15 residues. Germline V gene data show CDR1 as SGHVS and CDR2 as FNYEAQ. With 2 bases clipped from V and 14 bases from J, the junction kept 9 bases outside the gene matches. CDR3 sequence reads: CASSLRDRGLTVLFF. DNA of the CDR3: TGTGCCAGCAGCTTAAGGGACAGGGGGCTGACTGTCCTGTTTTTT.

The rearrangement links TRBV27 to TRBJ2-1; no reliable D call. CDR1 and CDR2 from the germline V gene are MNHEY and SMNVEV (reference sequence). The ends were cut back, 6 bases at V and 7 bases at J, with 10 bases in the middle. This CDR3 region has 12 residues. The CDR3 DNA reads as TGTGCCAGCAGCCACGGAGAAAATGAGCAGTTCTTC. As protein: CASSHGENEQFF.

This clone was seen just once. The chain links TRBV4-3 to TRBJ2-6, with 9 bases identical to TRBD2. CDR3 length: 22 amino acids. V was clipped by 0 bases and J by 4 bases; unmatched bases: 19. CDR1 and CDR2 from the germline V gene are LGHNA and YSLEER. The CDR3 bases are TGCGCCAGCAGCCAAGAGGTTTGGGTAGCGGGAGTTGGATGGAGGGGGGCCAACGTCCTGACTTTC. Protein: CASSQEVWVAGVGWRGANVLTF.